The 18 T cell receptor beta chains presented below share a single source sample, sequenced in a study of blood T cell repertoires in COVID-19. TCRdb's table, derived via immunoSEQ multiplex PCR, lists solely in-frame clones and lacks some. The table lists just under 80,000 clones, 84% of them singletons. Material: peripheral blood. Receptors originate from a human donor in a cohort sampled during active COVID-19.

The rearrangement links TRBV28 to TRBJ2-5; a possible D gene is TRBD1 (5 bases). This CDR3 spans 13 amino acids. The germline V and J ends were trimmed by 6 bases and 4 bases, with 12 bases remaining between them. Germline assignment: CDR1 MDHEN and CDR2 SYDVKM. CDR3 protein: CASRTVSLETQYF. Here the CDR3 DNA reads TGTGCCAGCAGGACAGTATCACTAGAGACCCAGTACTTC.

This chain connects TRBV7-9 to TRBJ2-7; the match to TRBD1 covers 8 bases. CDR1 SEHNR and CDR2 FQNEAQ come from the germline V gene (reference sequence). This CDR3 spans 15 amino acids. Losses at the gene ends were 5 bases for V and 9 bases for J; bases not matched to a gene: 15. CDR3 bases: TGTGCCAGCAGCCACCATGGACAGGGATTTCTTTGGCAGTACTTC. Amino acid sequence: CASSHHGQGFLWQYF.

The rearrangement uses TRBV10-3 and TRBJ1-2; D gene uncertain. Trimming shortened V by 2 bases and J by 2 bases, and 6 bases separated the two germline ends. Germline values: CDR1 ENHRY, CDR2 SYGVKD. CDR3 length: 13 residues. The CDR3 protein is CAISETRNYGYTF. CDR3 nucleotide sequence: TGTGCCATCAGTGAGACGAGGAACTATGGCTACACCTTC.

This rearrangement joins TRBV12-2 to TRBJ1-2; the tabulated D call, TRBD1, remains unverified against the DNA. TRBV12-2 is deemed a pseudogene. This CDR3 region has 20 residues. In DNA, the CDR3 is TGTGCAAGTCGCTTCCCGACAGGGCGCAGCTCCCAGGCCTCGAAATATGGCTACACCTTC. Its protein product is CASRFPTGRSSQASKYGYTF.

This rearrangement joins TRBV30 to TRBJ1-5; the D gene is possibly TRBD1 (5 bases). V lost 0 bases to trimming and J lost 7 bases, with 10 bases between them. The CDR3 sequence is 13 residues long. In germline, CDR1 is GTSNPN, CDR2 SVGIG (reference sequence). CDR3 protein: CAWSVQAKQPQHF. CDR3 in DNA: TGTGCCTGGAGTGTACAGGCGAAACAGCCCCAGCATTTT.

This clone appeared a few times. The J gene is TRBJ1-2, the V gene TRBV4-2; the D gene is possibly TRBD1 (5 bases). Trimming shortened V by 4 bases and J by 5 bases, and 14 bases separated the two germline ends. The CDR3 is made up of 14 amino acids. Looked up from germline, CDR1 is LGHNA and CDR2 is YNFKEQ. CDR3 region: CASSPNQGRYGYTF. In nucleotides, the CDR3 is TGTGCCAGCAGCCCGAACCAGGGTCGGTATGGCTACACCTTC.

The J gene is TRBJ1-2, the V gene TRBV25-1; D perhaps matches TRBD1 (5 bases). The CDR3 spans 12 residues. Germline CDR1 reads MGHDK; CDR2 reads SYGVNS. Trimming took 2 bases from V and 7 from J, leaving 8 bases between them. CDR3 region: CASSEGAGGYTF. The CDR3 DNA sequence: TGTGCCAGCAGTGAAGGGGCAGGTGGCTACACCTTC.

The chain couples TRBV11-2 to TRBJ1-3, with 7 bases identical to TRBD1. Germline CDR1 SGHAT, CDR2 FQNNGV. Losses at the gene ends were 0 bases for V and 0 bases for J; bases not matched to a gene: 8. The CDR3 runs to 18 residues. CDR3 sequence reads: CASSLDSGQFTSGNTIYF. Here the CDR3 DNA reads TGTGCCAGCAGCTTAGACTCGGGACAGTTTACCTCTGGAAACACCATATATTTT.

This clone appeared once. The CDR3 is CASSPLGASEKLFF. CDR3 nucleotide sequence: TGTGCCAGCAGCCCTCTAGGGGCGAGTGAAAAACTGTTTTTT. This sequence joins TRBV14 and TRBJ1-4, with D possibly matching TRBD1 (5 bases). The CDR3 contains 14 residues. V was trimmed by 4 bases and J by 7 bases, leaving 13 bases between them. Germline lookup yields CDR1 SGHDN and CDR2 FVKESK.

This sequence joins TRBV19 and TRBJ1-4; TRBD1 matches 8 bases. Germline-derived CDR1 and CDR2 are LNHDA and SQIVND (reference sequence). The ends lost 5 bases at V and 6 bases at J; junction bases unmatched: 8. This CDR3 is 15 amino acids long. CDR3 in amino acids: CASSVPGGYDEKLFF. The CDR3 DNA sequence: TGTGCCAGTAGTGTGCCAGGGGGCTACGATGAAAAACTGTTTTTT.

This clone was observed once. The chain is built from TRBV4-1 and TRBJ1-6; possibly TRBD1 for D (6 bases). Germline assignment: CDR1 MGHRA and CDR2 YSYEKL. There are 16 residues in the CDR3. The germline V and J ends were trimmed by 2 bases and 7 bases, with 15 bases remaining between them. CDR3 bases: TGCGCCAGCAGCCAACCCCTGCCGGGACAAAATTCACCCCTCCACTTT. Residues: CASSQPLPGQNSPLHF.

This clone is a singleton in its sample. This chain links TRBV10-3 with TRBJ1-3; D might be TRBD1 (6 bases). Looked up from germline, CDR1 is ENHRY and CDR2 is SYGVKD. There are 14 residues in the CDR3. V shed 10 bases and J shed 8 bases, with 21 bases lying between them. Here the CDR3 DNA reads TGTGCCACCAGGGATGTCAGGGGAGGGGACACCATATATTTT. It translates to CATRDVRGGDTIYF.

This chain joins TRBV2 and TRBJ1-5, with D possibly TRBD1 on 5 matching bases. The CDR3 loop spans 13 amino acids. V was cut by 10 bases and J by 2 bases, with 12 bases left in between. CDR1 and CDR2 from the germline V gene are SNHLY and FYNNEI. In nucleotides, the CDR3 is TGTGCCACCTCAGGGAGGGGCAATCAGCCCCAGCATTTT. This gives the protein CATSGRGNQPQHF.

The chain employs TRBV30 and TRBJ2-4; perhaps TRBD2 as D (6 bases). Trimming cost V 0 bases and J 7 bases, with 22 bases left between them. The CDR3 totals 17 residues. The germline V gene has CDR1 GTSNPN and CDR2 SVGIG (reference sequence). CDR3 protein: CAWSVRGSGAGRNIQYF. The CDR3 DNA is TGTGCCTGGAGTGTACGTGGGTCCGGGGCAGGGAGGAACATTCAGTACTTC.

The gene calls are TRBV19 and TRBJ1-6; D is undetermined. With 3 bases removed from V and 10 bases from J, the gap between germline ends came to 13 bases. This CDR3 has 14 amino acids. CDR1 is LNHDA, CDR2 SQIVND, per germline (reference sequence). CDR3 residues: CASSIERFRSPLHF. The CDR3 nucleotides are TGTGCCAGTAGTATCGAGAGGTTCCGCTCACCCCTCCACTTT.

The chain employs TRBV6-5 and TRBJ2-1; 8 bases are a match to TRBD2. V gave up 7 bases and J gave up 2 bases; unmatched junction bases: 4. This CDR3 is built from 14 residues. The germline CDR1 and CDR2 sequences are MNHEY and SVGAGI. The CDR3 protein is CASKAGGAYNEQFF. As DNA, the CDR3 is TGTGCCAGCAAGGCGGGGGGAGCCTACAATGAGCAGTTCTTC.

V usage is TRBV3-1 (or the pseudogene TRBV3-2) and J usage is TRBJ1-2; 7 bases are a match to TRBD1. The CDR3 runs 14 residues. J lost 4 bases, V lost 2 bases, and 4 bases had no gene match. The germline V gene has CDR1 LGHDT and CDR2 YNNKEL (reference sequence). The CDR3 is CASSQQGGSYGYTF. The CDR3 nucleotides read TGTGCCAGCAGCCAACAGGGGGGTAGCTATGGCTACACCTTC.

The V and J genes are TRBV11-2 and TRBJ1-1, with a weak D call TRBD1 (6 bases). V was trimmed by 2 bases and J by 7 bases, leaving 17 bases between them. Germline values: CDR1 SGHAT, CDR2 FQNNGV. This CDR3 region has 15 residues. This CDR3 reads CASSLTGGARGEAFF. CDR3 in DNA: TGTGCCAGCAGCTTAACCGGGGGGGCGCGGGGTGAAGCTTTCTTT.